These T cell receptor beta chains were read from a single sample in a study of Ad26.COV2.S vaccination and SARS-CoV-2 variants. Clones were sequenced by immunoSEQ multiplex PCR, and TCRdb holds only the in-frame ones, with some missing. This repertoire shows about 350,000 clones, roughly 89% found once; its top ten account for around 5%. The material was peripheral blood, obtained in a trial of Ad26.COV2.S vaccine versus placebo. The receptors were gathered from a person between 18 and 65 years old who received the Ad26.COV2.S COVID-19 vaccine or a placebo. CDR3s include the opening cysteine and the closing phenylalanine or tryptophan. The D gene is left open where the match is weak. Rows may omit the clone size; those that give it use once, few, many or a size class.

clone size: .; J gene: TRBJ1-2; D gene: .; V gene: TRBV6-5; CDR3 protein: CASSYSDTADNYGYTF; CDR3 DNA: TGTGCCAGCAGTTACTCCGATACAGCCGATAACTATGGCTACACCTTC
clone size: .; J gene: TRBJ2-3; D gene: .; V gene: TRBV27; CDR3 protein: CASSLWRTDTQYF; CDR3 DNA: TGTGCCAGCAGTTTATGGCGCACAGATACGCAGTATTTT
clone size: few; J gene: TRBJ2-7; D gene: .; V gene: TRBV2; CDR3 protein: CASRKGRGGDYEQYF; CDR3 DNA: TGTGCCAGCAGAAAGGGTAGGGGGGGAGACTACGAGCAGTACTTC
clone size: .; J gene: TRBJ2-7; D gene: .; V gene: TRBV28; CDR3 protein: CASSFVSYEQYF; CDR3 DNA: TGTGCCAGCAGCTTCGTCTCCTACGAGCAGTACTTC
clone size: .; J gene: TRBJ2-3; D gene: TRBD1; V gene: TRBV29-1; CDR3 protein: CSVGQGTDTQYF; CDR3 DNA: TGCAGCGTTGGACAGGGTACAGATACGCAGTATTTT
clone size: .; J gene: TRBJ2-3; D gene: TRBD2; V gene: TRBV11-2; CDR3 protein: CASSLRGAGGTDTQYF; CDR3 DNA: TGTGCCAGCAGCTTAAGGGGTGCGGGAGGAACAGATACGCAGTATTTT
clone size: .; J gene: TRBJ1-1; D gene: TRBD1; V gene: TRBV15; CDR3 protein: CATSSSGTGTEAFF; CDR3 DNA: TGTGCCACCAGCAGTTCCGGGACAGGCACTGAAGCTTTCTTT
clone size: .; J gene: TRBJ1-2; D gene: TRBD1; V gene: TRBV28; CDR3 protein: CASNRQGRQYGYTF; CDR3 DNA: TGTGCCAGTAATAGACAGGGGCGCCAGTATGGCTACACCTTC
clone size: .; J gene: TRBJ1-6; D gene: .; V gene: TRBV23-1; CDR3 protein: CASSQRMTTSPLHF; CDR3 DNA: TGCGCCAGCAGTCAACGTATGACAACTTCACCCCTCCACTTT
clone size: .; J gene: TRBJ2-1; D gene: .; V gene: TRBV19; CDR3 protein: CASSMTTSHNEQFF; CDR3 DNA: TGTGCCAGTAGTATGACGACCTCACACAATGAGCAGTTCTTC
clone size: .; J gene: TRBJ1-3; D gene: .; V gene: TRBV5-6; CDR3 protein: CASSSGPLTIYF; CDR3 DNA: TGTGCCAGCAGCTCCGGACCTCTCACCATATATTTT
clone size: .; J gene: TRBJ1-1; D gene: TRBD1; V gene: TRBV10-3; CDR3 protein: CAIMPTGEGTEAFF; CDR3 DNA: TGTGCCATCATGCCTACAGGGGAGGGGACTGAAGCTTTCTTT
clone size: .; J gene: TRBJ2-3; D gene: TRBD2; V gene: TRBV7-9; CDR3 protein: CASSMRLAGGSDTQYF; CDR3 DNA: TGTGCCAGCAGCATGAGACTAGCGGGAGGCTCAGATACGCAGTATTTT
clone size: once; J gene: TRBJ2-1; D gene: TRBD1; V gene: TRBV2; CDR3 protein: CASRVDRGHNEQFF; CDR3 DNA: TGTGCCAGCAGGGTAGACAGGGGCCACAATGAGCAGTTCTTC
clone size: .; J gene: TRBJ2-7; D gene: .; V gene: TRBV21-1; CDR3 protein: CANKSPSREFRPVSEQYF; CDR3 DNA: TGTGCCAACAAGTCACCAAGCAGGGAATTTCGGCCGGTCTCCGAGCAGTACTTC
clone size: .; J gene: TRBJ2-3; D gene: .; V gene: TRBV11-1; CDR3 protein: CASSLSDLDTQYF; CDR3 DNA: TGTGCCAGCAGCTTATCCGACCTAGATACGCAGTATTTT
clone size: .; J gene: TRBJ2-7; D gene: .; V gene: TRBV6-5; CDR3 protein: CASPTGLGYEQYF; CDR3 DNA: TGTGCCAGCCCGACCGGGTTGGGCTACGAGCAGTACTTC
clone size: .; J gene: TRBJ2-2; D gene: .; V gene: TRBV5-5; CDR3 protein: CASSLSPWLDTGELFF; CDR3 DNA: TGTGCCAGCAGCTTGTCCCCCTGGCTCGACACCGGGGAGCTGTTTTTT
clone size: .; J gene: TRBJ2-4; D gene: TRBD1; V gene: TRBV4-2; CDR3 protein: CASSQAIGTGRQNIQYF; CDR3 DNA: TGTGCCAGCAGCCAAGCTATTGGGACAGGGCGGCAAAACATTCAGTACTTC
clone size: .; J gene: TRBJ2-7; D gene: TRBD1; V gene: TRBV19; CDR3 protein: CASSMGQGRIYEQYF; CDR3 DNA: TGTGCCAGTAGTATGGGACAGGGCAGGATCTACGAGCAGTACTTC
clone size: once; J gene: TRBJ2-1; D gene: .; V gene: TRBV20-1; CDR3 protein: CSGGQTNEQFF; CDR3 DNA: TGCAGTGGAGGACAGACGAATGAGCAGTTCTTC
clone size: .; J gene: TRBJ2-1; D gene: .; V gene: TRBV27; CDR3 protein: CASSFDNEQFF; CDR3 DNA: TGTGCCAGCAGTTTTGACAATGAGCAGTTCTTC
clone size: once; J gene: TRBJ1-1; D gene: .; V gene: TRBV5-6; CDR3 protein: CASSLAPGNTEAFF; CDR3 DNA: TGTGCCAGCAGCTTGGCTCCCGGAAACACTGAAGCTTTCTTT
clone size: .; J gene: TRBJ1-5; D gene: .; V gene: TRBV5-5; CDR3 protein: CASSLAGEAQPQHF; CDR3 DNA: TGTGCCAGCAGCTTGGCTGGGGAAGCTCAGCCCCAGCATTTT
clone size: .; J gene: TRBJ1-6; D gene: .; V gene: TRBV15; CDR3 protein: CATSRGRSSYNSPLHF; CDR3 DNA: TGTGCCACCAGCCGAGGGAGAAGCTCCTATAATTCACCCCTCCACTTT
clone size: .; J gene: TRBJ2-4; D gene: .; V gene: TRBV4-2; CDR3 protein: CASSQDGTGKQKNIQYF; CDR3 DNA: TGTGCCAGCAGCCAAGATGGGACGGGAAAGCAAAAAAACATTCAGTACTTC
clone size: few; J gene: TRBJ2-7; D gene: TRBD2; V gene: TRBV2; CDR3 protein: CASSRTSGSYEQYF; CDR3 DNA: TGTGCCAGCAGTAGGACTAGCGGGAGTTACGAGCAGTACTTC
clone size: .; J gene: TRBJ2-5; D gene: .; V gene: TRBV27; CDR3 protein: CASSPTGRRYQETQYF; CDR3 DNA: TGTGCCAGCAGTCCAACAGGGCGACGGTACCAAGAGACCCAGTACTTC
clone size: .; J gene: TRBJ2-5; D gene: TRBD2; V gene: TRBV7-8; CDR3 protein: CASSQREMVGETQYF; CDR3 DNA: TGTGCCAGCAGCCAGCGGGAGATGGTAGGAGAGACCCAGTACTTC
clone size: .; J gene: TRBJ1-1; D gene: .; V gene: TRBV9; CDR3 protein: CASSVGVGSEAFF; CDR3 DNA: TGTGCCAGCAGCGTAGGAGTGGGAAGTGAAGCTTTCTTT
clone size: .; J gene: TRBJ1-6; D gene: .; V gene: TRBV4-1; CDR3 protein: CASSHSGAGSPLHF; CDR3 DNA: TGCGCCAGCAGCCATTCCGGGGCAGGTTCACCCCTCCACTTT
clone size: once; J gene: TRBJ1-1; D gene: TRBD1; V gene: TRBV6-5; CDR3 protein: CASRPQGYKNTEAFF; CDR3 DNA: TGTGCCAGCAGGCCACAGGGGTACAAGAACACTGAAGCTTTCTTT
clone size: .; J gene: TRBJ2-7; D gene: .; V gene: TRBV7-8; CDR3 protein: CASSESGFPYEQYF; CDR3 DNA: TGTGCCAGCTCGGAAAGTGGGTTCCCCTACGAGCAGTACTTC
clone size: .; J gene: TRBJ2-5; D gene: TRBD1; V gene: TRBV5-4; CDR3 protein: CAMGDSQETQYF; CDR3 DNA: TGTGCCATGGGGGACAGCCAAGAGACCCAGTACTTC
clone size: .; J gene: TRBJ2-4; D gene: .; V gene: TRBV27; CDR3 protein: CASSNFRDIQYF; CDR3 DNA: TGTGCCAGCAGTAATTTCAGGGACATTCAGTACTTC
clone size: .; J gene: TRBJ2-7; D gene: TRBD1; V gene: TRBV6-2/TRBV6-3; CDR3 protein: CASSYLGQVYEQYF; CDR3 DNA: TGTGCCAGCAGTTACCTCGGACAGGTCTACGAGCAGTACTTC
clone size: .; J gene: TRBJ2-7; D gene: .; V gene: TRBV12-3/TRBV12-4; CDR3 protein: CASSLSEADEQYF; CDR3 DNA: TGTGCCAGCAGTTTAAGTGAGGCTGACGAGCAGTACTTC
clone size: .; J gene: TRBJ2-1; D gene: .; V gene: TRBV18; CDR3 protein: CASSPRRGQSSYNEQFF; CDR3 DNA: TGTGCCAGCTCACCACGGCGGGGACAGAGCTCCTACAATGAGCAGTTCTTC
clone size: .; J gene: TRBJ2-1; D gene: .; V gene: TRBV4-2; CDR3 protein: CASSQDTGGLDEQFF; CDR3 DNA: TGTGCCAGCAGCCAAGATACCGGGGGGCTGGATGAGCAGTTCTTC
clone size: once; J gene: TRBJ2-3; D gene: TRBD2; V gene: TRBV19; CDR3 protein: CASSISGRTGTQYF; CDR3 DNA: TGTGCCAGTAGTATTAGCGGGAGGACCGGTACGCAGTATTTT
clone size: few; J gene: TRBJ2-2; D gene: .; V gene: TRBV15; CDR3 protein: CATSNPPFTGELFF; CDR3 DNA: TGTGCCACCTCCAACCCCCCTTTCACCGGGGAGCTGTTTTTT
clone size: .; J gene: TRBJ2-3; D gene: TRBD2; V gene: TRBV2; CDR3 protein: CASSEQAGGSTDTQYF; CDR3 DNA: TGTGCCAGCAGTGAACAGGCGGGGGGGTCCACAGATACGCAGTATTTT
clone size: once; J gene: TRBJ1-6; D gene: TRBD1; V gene: TRBV10-2; CDR3 protein: CASSDRGGYNSPLHF; CDR3 DNA: TGCGCCAGCAGCGACAGGGGTGGTTATAATTCACCCCTCCACTTT
clone size: .; J gene: TRBJ1-3; D gene: .; V gene: TRBV19; CDR3 protein: CASSIRTAGNTIYF; CDR3 DNA: TGTGCCAGTAGTATTCGGACAGCTGGAAACACCATATATTTT
clone size: .; J gene: TRBJ2-5; D gene: .; V gene: TRBV5-4; CDR3 protein: CASSPKPGQGQETQYF; CDR3 DNA: TGTGCCAGCAGCCCTAAACCCGGGCAGGGACAAGAGACCCAGTACTTC
clone size: .; J gene: TRBJ1-2; D gene: .; V gene: TRBV30; CDR3 protein: CAWGLTGVNYGYTF; CDR3 DNA: TGTGCCTGGGGTTTGACAGGCGTTAACTATGGCTACACCTTC
clone size: .; J gene: TRBJ2-7; D gene: .; V gene: TRBV2; CDR3 protein: CASSDRGFSYEQYF; CDR3 DNA: TGTGCCAGCAGTGATCGAGGGTTCTCCTACGAGCAGTACTTC
clone size: .; J gene: TRBJ2-1; D gene: .; V gene: TRBV7-9; CDR3 protein: CASSLRGADEQFF; CDR3 DNA: TGTGCCAGCAGCTTAAGGGGGGCGGATGAGCAGTTCTTC
clone size: .; J gene: TRBJ1-1; D gene: TRBD1; V gene: TRBV29-1; CDR3 protein: CSVRGQGNTEAFF; CDR3 DNA: TGCAGCGTTCGCGGACAGGGAAACACTGAAGCTTTCTTT
clone size: few; J gene: TRBJ2-7; D gene: TRBD1; V gene: TRBV5-1; CDR3 protein: CASSPQGTATYEQYF; CDR3 DNA: TGCGCCAGCAGCCCGCAAGGGACAGCCACCTACGAGCAGTACTTC
clone size: .; J gene: TRBJ2-5; D gene: .; V gene: TRBV18; CDR3 protein: CASSPGAGEETQYF; CDR3 DNA: TGTGCCAGCTCACCTGGGGCAGGGGAAGAGACCCAGTACTTC
clone size: .; J gene: TRBJ2-3; D gene: .; V gene: TRBV7-7; CDR3 protein: CASSLTGASTDTQYF; CDR3 DNA: TGTGCCAGCAGCTTAACGGGAGCGAGCACAGATACGCAGTATTTT